Presented here are 29 T cell receptor beta chains from one specimen sequenced in a study of blood T cell repertoires in COVID-19. Data came from immunoSEQ multiplex PCR; TCRdb stores just in-frame clones and leaves some out. Among about 68,000 clones listed, 65% to 90% were seen once. The source material was peripheral blood. The receptors derive from a man in his forties or fifties with acute or convalescent COVID-19.

The chain recombines TRBV2 with TRBJ2-7; D is perhaps TRBD1 (6 bases). The CDR3 runs to 15 residues. Germline V gene sequence: CDR1 SNHLY, CDR2 FYNNEI. Trimming stripped 2 bases from V and 2 bases from J, with 13 bases between. CDR3 sequence reads: CASSEKGQGTYEQYV. As DNA, the CDR3 is TGTGCCAGCAGTGAAAAGGGGCAGGGGACCTACGAGCAGTACGTC.

The chain has TRBV2 and TRBJ1-4; 7 nucleotides agree with TRBD1. V was clipped by 6 bases and J by 0 bases; unmatched bases: 7. This CDR3 spans 16 amino acids. Per germline, CDR1 SNHLY and CDR2 FYNNEI. This CDR3 reads CASRRQGGATNEKLFF. The DNA of the CDR3 is TGTGCCAGCAGGAGACAGGGTGGAGCAACTAATGAAAAACTGTTTTTT.

In this sample, this clone turned up once. The chain carries TRBV30 and TRBJ2-2; tentatively, D is TRBD1 (6 bases). The germline CDR1 and CDR2 sequences are GTSNPN and SVGIG (reference sequence). CDR3 length: 19 residues. The ends were cut back, 2 bases at V and 3 bases at J, with 25 bases in the middle. The CDR3 DNA reads TGTGCCTGGAGTCTATCCCGGTCCATACCCGGGACACACACCGGGGAGCTGTTTTTT. Translated, it gives CAWSLSRSIPGTHTGELFF. Full variable domain (rest looked up from reference TRBV30 and TRBJ2-2): SQTIHQWPATLVQPVGSPLSLECTVEGTSNPNLYWYRQAAGRGLQLLFYSVGIGQISSEVPQNLSASRPQDRQFILSSKKLLLSDSGFYLCAWSLSRSIPGTHTGELFFGEGSRLTVL.

This clone was detected only once. The rearrangement links TRBV4-1 to TRBJ2-1, with D possibly matching TRBD1 (6 bases). The length of the CDR3 is 15 residues. Germline values: CDR1 MGHRA, CDR2 YSYEKL. V was shortened by 2 bases and J by 6 bases, with 14 bases between the two germline ends. The CDR3 sequence is CASSQRAGESNEQFF. CDR3 nucleotide sequence: TGCGCCAGCAGCCAACGAGCAGGGGAGAGCAATGAGCAGTTCTTC.

The chain links TRBV6-5 to TRBJ2-7, with D hard to call. Looked up from germline, CDR1 is MNHEY and CDR2 is SVGAGI. The CDR3 is made up of 10 amino acids. The V gene lost 10 bases and the J gene lost 4 bases, with 8 bases spanning the gap. The CDR3 region is CATYTYEQYV. In DNA form, the CDR3 reads TGTGCCACCTATACTTACGAGCAGTACGTC.

The chain recombines TRBV30 with TRBJ1-2, with 7 bases fitting TRBD1. This CDR3 has 13 amino acids. From germline, CDR1 is GTSNPN and CDR2 SVGIG (reference sequence). The trim removed 0 bases at V and 5 bases at J, leaving 3 bases unmatched. The chain's CDR3 is CAWSVGQTYGYTF. The CDR3 bases are TGTGCCTGGAGTGTGGGACAGACTTATGGCTACACCTTC.

A few counts support this clone. CDR3 DNA sequence: TGTGCCAGCAGCTTGACAGGGCCCTCGACCGGGGAGCTGTTTTTT. Its protein product is CASSLTGPSTGELFF. The rearrangement joins TRBV13 to TRBJ2-2, with 7 bases matching TRBD1. Germline loops: CDR1 PRHDT, CDR2 FYEKMQ (reference sequence). This CDR3 is 15 amino acids long. With 3 bases clipped from V and 5 bases from J, the junction kept 6 bases outside the gene matches.

The chain employs TRBV5-4 and TRBJ1-4, with 12 bases identical to TRBD1. The length of the CDR3 is 16 residues. V was pared by 4 bases and J by 4 bases, with 5 bases of the junction left unmatched. CDR1 and CDR2 (germline): SGHNT, YYREEE (reference sequence). The CDR3 DNA reads TGTGCCAGCAGCAGGGGACAGGGGGCCATTAATGAAAAACTGTTTTTT. Translation: CASSRGQGAINEKLFF. The variable domain in full, with the rest retrieved from reference TRBV5-4 and TRBJ1-4, is ETGVTQSPTHLIKTRGQQVTLRCSSQSGHNTVSWYQQALGQGPQFIFQYYREEENGRGNFPPRFSGLQFPNYSSELNVNALELDDSALYLCASSRGQGAINEKLFFGSGTQLSVL.

CDR3 residues: CASSGDTASTDTQYF. CDR3 sequence (DNA): TGTGCCAGCAGTGGAGACACCGCTAGCACAGATACGCAGTATTTT. The V call is TRBV2, the J call TRBJ2-3; D is ambiguous. This CDR3 has 15 residues. Deletions cut 4 bases from V and 0 bases from J, with 11 bases between. Germline loops: CDR1 SNHLY, CDR2 FYNNEI.

The V and J genes are TRBV25-1 and TRBJ2-5, with 9 bases identical to TRBD1. The CDR3 consists of 18 residues. CDR1 is MGHDK and CDR2 is SYGVNS in the germline V gene. With 0 bases clipped from V and 5 bases from J, the junction kept 13 bases outside the gene matches. In DNA form, the CDR3 reads TGTGCCAGCAGTGAATATATTCTCAACAGGGGGCGCCGGGAGACCCAGTACTTC. It specifies CASSEYILNRGRRETQYF.

This clone was seen a single time. CDR3 amino acids: CASSLSRGDEQFF. CDR3 in DNA: TGTGCCAGCAGTTTGAGCAGGGGCGATGAGCAGTTCTTC. V gene TRBV12-3 or TRBV12-4 combines with J gene TRBJ2-1; possible D gene TRBD1, 6 bases. This CDR3 has 13 amino acids. Between the trimmed V and J ends, which lost 3 bases and 8 bases, there was a span of 11 bases.

This clone was detected only once. J is TRBJ2-3 and V is TRBV6-2 or TRBV6-3; 7 bases match TRBD1. The J segment lost 0 bases and the V segment lost 0 bases, leaving 12 bases of the junction unmatched. The CDR3 contains 19 residues. The germline CDR1 and CDR2 sequences are MNHEY and SVGEGT. CDR3 sequence reads: CASSYSLRQGDTSTDTQYF. The CDR3 bases are TGTGCCAGCAGTTACTCGCTCAGACAGGGCGATACTAGCACAGATACGCAGTATTTT.

The CDR3 region is CASSIRMAGERPYEQYF. CDR3 DNA: TGTGCCAGTAGTATAAGGATGGCAGGGGAACGACCCTACGAGCAGTACTTC. This sequence joins TRBV19 and TRBJ2-7; the D gene is possibly TRBD1 (6 bases). This CDR3 contains 17 residues. Germline V CDR1 and CDR2: LNHDA, SQIVND (reference sequence). Trimming stripped 2 bases from V and 2 bases from J, with 19 bases between.

Written as DNA, the CDR3 is TGTGCCAGCAGCCAAAGGCTACCGGGACAGCCCTATTCACCCCTCCACTTT. Translated, it gives CASSQRLPGQPYSPLHF. This chain joins TRBV3-1 (or the pseudogene TRBV3-2) and TRBJ1-6, with 7 positions matching TRBD1. V lost 2 bases, J lost 8 bases, and 12 bases stayed unmatched. Germline loops: CDR1 LGHDT, CDR2 YNNKEL (reference sequence). The CDR3 has 17 amino acids.

V and J are TRBV5-4 and TRBJ2-5; 9 nucleotides match TRBD1. The CDR3 length is 18 residues. Per the germline V gene, CDR1 is SGHNT and CDR2 is YYREEE (reference sequence). The ends lost 5 bases at V and 2 bases at J; junction bases unmatched: 16. DNA for the CDR3: TGTGCCAGCAGGACCCTGGACAGGGGAACGGGGCAACAAGAGACCCAGTACTTC. Translating it yields CASRTLDRGTGQQETQYF.

The CDR3 region has the DNA TGTGCCAGCAGTACGGAGTGGGAGACCCAGTACTTC. Protein product: CASSTEWETQYF. V gene TRBV5-6 combines with J gene TRBJ2-5; D gene unclear. Looked up from germline, CDR1 is SGHDT and CDR2 is YYEEEE. The V gene lost 5 bases and the J gene lost 5 bases, with 10 bases spanning the gap. This CDR3 contains 12 residues.

This chain joins TRBV29-1 and TRBJ1-1; a weak D match, TRBD1 (5 bases). CDR1 is SQVTM, CDR2 ANQGSEA, per germline. V lost 6 bases to trimming and J lost 0 bases, with 29 bases between them. The CDR3 consists of 19 residues. CDR3 coding DNA: TGCAGCGTCGACTCCGCGGCGGGGACCTCAGCCACTATGAACACTGAAGCTTTCTTT. Translating gives CSVDSAAGTSATMNTEAFF. The whole variable domain, filled in from reference TRBV29-1 and TRBJ1-1, reads SAVISQKPSRDICQRGTSLTIQCQVDSQVTMMFWYRQQPGQSLTLIATANQGSEATYESGFVIDKFPISRPNLTFSTLTVSNMSPEDSSIYLCSVDSAAGTSATMNTEAFFGQGTRLTVV.

In this sample, this clone turned up once. The V call is TRBV5-4, the J call TRBJ1-2; TRBD1 aligns across 8 bases. Germline CDR1 and CDR2: SGHNT and YYREEE (reference sequence). This CDR3 contains 16 residues. V gave up 4 bases and J gave up 8 bases; unmatched junction bases: 16. As DNA, the CDR3 is TGTGCCAGCAGCCCAATGTCGCGCCAGGGGGCTGGAGGCTACACCTTC. It translates to CASSPMSRQGAGGYTF.

The chain combines TRBV14 with TRBJ2-1; 15 bases line up with TRBD2. The trim removed 4 bases at V and 6 bases at J, leaving 7 bases unmatched. CDR3 size: 17 residues. Germline V CDR1 and CDR2: SGHDN, FVKESK. CDR3 in amino acids: CASSRGLAGGRVNEQFF. The CDR3 DNA follows: TGTGCCAGCAGCCGTGGACTAGCGGGGGGGCGGGTCAATGAGCAGTTCTTC.

As concerns this clone: At one end, the junction sequence differs from germline, possibly due to a read error. The rearrangement uses TRBV30 and TRBJ1-1; D not certain. This CDR3 has 10 amino acids. Looked up from germline, CDR1 is GTSNPN and CDR2 is SVGIG (reference sequence). The CDR3 nucleotides are TGCCGTCCTCTGAACACTGAAGCTTTCTTT. It is translated as CRPLNTEAFF. Variable domain in full (rest from reference TRBV30 and TRBJ1-1): SQTIHQWPATLVQPVGSPLSLECTVEGTSNPNLYWYRQAAGRGLQLLFYSVGIGQISSEVPQNLSASRPQDRQFILSSKKLLLSDSGFYLCRPLNTEAFFGQGTRLTVV.

The chain employs TRBV18 and TRBJ2-5; the D gene is possibly TRBD2 (6 bases). The CDR3 loop spans 14 amino acids. V dropped 1 base and J dropped 5 bases, with 11 bases sitting between them. Per the germline V gene, CDR1 is KGHSH and CDR2 is LQKENI. The CDR3 nucleotides read TGTGCCAGCTCACCACGGTCGGGGGACGAGACCCAGTACTTC. Translation: CASSPRSGDETQYF.

The chain recombines TRBV11-2 with TRBJ2-2, with 9 nucleotides matching TRBD1. This CDR3 contains 16 residues. Germline V gene data show CDR1 as SGHAT and CDR2 as FQNNGV. V was pared by 3 bases and J by 7 bases, with 9 bases of the junction left unmatched. As DNA, the CDR3 is TGTGCCAGCAGCTTTTGGGACAGGGTATATCACGGGGAGCTGTTTTTT. Residues: CASSFWDRVYHGELFF.

In its sample, this clone was seen a few times. The J gene is TRBJ1-1, the V gene TRBV5-4; D might be TRBD1 (5 bases). Trimming removed 0 bases at V and 4 bases at J, with 16 bases between. Germline CDR1 and CDR2: SGHNT and YYREEE (reference sequence). The CDR3 totals 16 residues. The CDR3 DNA reads as TGTGCCAGCAGCTTGGACGGGACTATGGAAGGCACTGAAGCTTTCTTT. Protein: CASSLDGTMEGTEAFF.

The V gene is TRBV4-2, the J gene TRBJ1-2; no reliable D call. Germline lookup yields CDR1 LGHNA and CDR2 YNFKEQ. CDR3 length equals 15 residues. V was trimmed by 3 bases and J by 2 bases, leaving 13 bases between them. CDR3 region: CASSHPGEQNYGYTF. In nucleotides, the CDR3 is TGTGCCAGCAGCCATCCTGGAGAACAAAACTATGGCTACACCTTC.

The CDR3 DNA reads as TGTGCCAGCAGCGTAGAGTCGCCTGACAGGGCAGGGGTGGATGGCTACACCTTC. Translating it yields CASSVESPDRAGVDGYTF. V is TRBV9 and J is TRBJ1-2, with 7 bases that match TRBD1. The V segment lost 0 bases and the J segment 6 bases; nucleotides outside the gene matches: 17. The CDR3 is made up of 18 amino acids. Germline CDR1 reads SGDLS; CDR2 reads YYNGEE.

V and J are TRBV5-1 and TRBJ2-1; TRBD2 is a possible D gene (5 bases). The CDR3 consists of 14 residues. Germline CDR1 is SGHRS and CDR2 is YFSETQ. Trimming took off 6 bases at V and 4 bases at J, with 14 bases between the two ends. CDR3 DNA sequence: TGCGCCAGCACCCCGCGGGCTGGGTACAATGAGCAGTTCTTC. Its translation: CASTPRAGYNEQFF.

This chain uses TRBV3-1 (or the pseudogene TRBV3-2) with TRBJ1-3; TRBD1 aligns across 8 bases. V gave up 4 bases and J gave up 5 bases; unmatched junction bases: 4. CDR3 length equals 14 residues. The V gene's germline CDR1 is LGHDT and CDR2 YNNKEL (reference sequence). The CDR3 loop reads CASSRTGGRNTIYF. CDR3 coding DNA: TGTGCCAGCAGCCGAACAGGGGGGCGAAACACCATATATTTT.

The chain combines TRBV15 with TRBJ2-3; maybe TRBD1 (6 bases). Germline V gene lookup returns CDR1 LNHNV and CDR2 YYDKDF (reference sequence). This CDR3 spans 13 amino acids. V shed 5 bases and J shed 3 bases, with 9 bases lying between them. Written as DNA, the CDR3 is TGTGCCACCAGCGGGGGCGTTACAGATACGCAGTATTTT. Translation: CATSGGVTDTQYF.

The V call is TRBV12-5, the J call TRBJ2-5; tentative D call: TRBD2 (6 bases). V shed 4 bases and J shed 5 bases, with 11 bases lying between them. CDR1 LGHNT and CDR2 FRNRAP come from the germline V gene. This CDR3 contains 13 residues. The CDR3, as DNA: TGTGCTAGTGGTTCCGGGAGTTGGGAGACCCAGTACTTC. It specifies CASGSGSWETQYF.